Below are 29 T cell receptor beta chains sequenced from a single sample in a study of regulatory T cells in long-lasting Graves disease. iRepertoire HTBI primers and Arm-PCR of CDR3 regions built TCR beta libraries. MiXCR was run by TCRdb on the multiplex PCR reads, yielding one entry per CDR3 protein. This table holds over 400,000 distinct CDR3 sequences, 12% to 15% found once. Time point given: newly diagnosed GD, antithyroid drugs for less than 3 months. TCR sequences were obtained from RNA taken from PBMCs. The same sample was also used in a study of T cells in Graves' hyperthyroidism and ophthalmopathy.

Sequencing was performed on peripheral blood mononuclear cells (PBMCs), taken at new diagnosis, from a patient treated with antithyroid drugs. These receptors were taken from a woman aged 45-59 years with Graves disease.

This clonotype was seen many times. The chain recombines TRBV28 with TRBJ2-1; D is possibly TRBD1 or TRBD2 (5 bases each). CDR1 MDHEN and CDR2 SYDVKM come from the germline V gene. V shed 6 bases and J shed 14 bases, with 20 bases lying between them. CDR3 length equals 13 residues. This chain's CDR3 is CASSAGTHELKFF. The CDR3 nucleotides read TGTGCCAGCAGCGCCGGGACCCACGAGCTGAAGTTCTTC.

This clonotype has more than one count but fewer than ten. The rearrangement joins TRBV30 to TRBJ1-3; a weak D match, TRBD1 (5 bases). Trimming took 5 bases from V and 0 from J, leaving 11 bases between them. The CDR3 sequence is 14 residues long. Germline V CDR1 and CDR2: GTSNPN, SVGIG (reference sequence). The chain's CDR3 is CAWQGLISGNTIYF. The CDR3 coding sequence is TGTGCCTGGCAGGGACTCATCTCTGGAAACACCATATATTTT. Variable domain in full (rest from reference TRBV30 and TRBJ1-3): SQTIHQWPATLVQPVGSPLSLECTVEGTSNPNLYWYRQAAGRGLQLLFYSVGIGQISSEVPQNLSASRPQDRQFILSSKKLLLSDSGFYLCAWQGLISGNTIYFGEGSWLTVV.

This clonotype came up many times. The chain has TRBV5-1 and TRBJ2-1, with 10 bases identical to TRBD1. Germline assignment: CDR1 SGHRS and CDR2 YFSETQ. This CDR3 is 16 amino acids long. The J segment lost 1 base and the V segment lost 4 bases, leaving 5 bases of the junction unmatched. The CDR3 is CASSQTGGASYNEQFF. CDR3 in DNA: TGCGCCAGCAGCCAGACAGGGGGCGCGTCCTACAATGAGCAGTTCTTC.

The CDR3 region has the DNA TGCAGTGCTAGAGATGCACAGGCCTACAATCAGCCCCAGCATTTT. This encodes CSARDAQAYNQPQHF. V gene TRBV20-1 combines with J gene TRBJ1-5; tentatively, D is TRBD1 (5 bases). Germline-derived CDR1 and CDR2 are DFQATT and SNEGSKA (reference sequence). V lost 0 bases, J lost 3 bases, and 12 bases lay in between. The CDR3 has 15 residues.

This clonotype was seen ten or more times. V and J are TRBV6-2 or TRBV6-3 and TRBJ2-5; D gene unclear. This CDR3 spans 15 amino acids. Germline V gene data show CDR1 as MNHEY and CDR2 as SVGEGT. V was pared by 6 bases and J by 2 bases, with 16 bases between. CDR3 nucleotides: TGTGCCAGCAGGGACGCTCGGGCGGCTCAAGAGACCCAGTACTTC. It codes for CASRDARAAQETQYF.

With respect to this clonotype: A much larger clonotype is one base distant, so this may be a read error. The chain couples TRBV20-1 to TRBJ2-1, with D unclear. V was clipped by 6 bases and J by 5 bases, with 17 bases between them. The germline V gene encodes CDR1 DFQATT and CDR2 SNEGSKA (reference sequence). This CDR3 comprises 14 residues. CDR3 coding DNA: TGCAGTGCCGACGACCGGTGGGTCAACAATGAGCAGTTCTTC. Protein: CSADDRWVNNEQFF.

The genes are TRBV29-1 and TRBJ2-4; D remains ambiguous. This CDR3 has 15 amino acids. Deletions cut 5 bases from V and 6 bases from J, with 20 bases between. The germline CDR1 and CDR2 sequences are SQVTM and ANQGSEA. DNA for the CDR3: TGCAGCGTTAGGGTAGCTTCGTTATTGCGAAACATTCAGTACTTC. The encoded protein is CSVRVASLLRNIQYF.

This clonotype was seen repeatedly, ten times or more. The chain is built from TRBV3-1 and TRBJ2-2; D is ambiguous. V lost 1 base to trimming and J lost 4 bases, with 4 bases between them. The germline V gene encodes CDR1 LGHDT and CDR2 YNNKEL (reference sequence). The CDR3 extends over 13 amino acids. The CDR3 DNA reads TGTGCCAGCAGCCAAGTTTCCACCGGGGAGCTGTTTTTT. It translates to CASSQVSTGELFF.

This chain connects TRBV12-5 to TRBJ2-1; 7 bases are shared with TRBD2. CDR1 and CDR2 (germline): LGHNT, FRNRAP. The CDR3 runs 15 residues. Trimming cost V 3 bases and J 6 bases; bases outside gene matches: 8. The CDR3 nucleotides are TGTGCTAGTGGTTTCGGGGGATGGGAGGGCAATGAGCAGTTCTTC. Translated, it gives CASGFGGWEGNEQFF.

There are a few counts of this clonotype. The gene calls are TRBV3-1 and TRBJ1-1; D is ambiguous. This CDR3 spans 14 amino acids. CDR1 and CDR2 (germline): LGHDT, YNNKEL (reference sequence). The V and J ends lost 0 bases and 3 bases respectively, with 8 bases between them. Written as DNA, the CDR3 is TGTGCCAGCAGCCAAGAAATTCGAGACACTGAAGCTTTCTTT. This codes for CASSQEIRDTEAFF.

This clonotype was seen repeatedly, ten times or more. The CDR3 DNA sequence: TGTGCCAGCAGCTCGACAGGGGGCGGTAGTAGCGGGATGGGTCAAGAGACCCAGTACTTC. Translating it yields CASSSTGGGSSGMGQETQYF. V and J are TRBV11-2 and TRBJ2-5; 10 positions match TRBD1. CDR1 SGHAT and CDR2 FQNNGV come from the germline V gene. Trimming at V came to 4 bases and at J to 2 bases, leaving 19 bases not matched to a gene. The CDR3 consists of 20 residues.

Ten or more counts support this clonotype. The V gene is TRBV20-1, the J gene TRBJ2-3; 10 bases map to TRBD1. The V and J ends lost 4 bases and 1 base, in that order; junction bases with no gene match: 5. The CDR3 sequence is 15 residues long. In germline, CDR1 is DFQATT, CDR2 SNEGSKA (reference sequence). CDR3 protein: CSAIRGTGGTDTQYF. CDR3 bases: TGCAGTGCTATAAGGGGGACAGGGGGCACAGATACGCAGTATTTT.

The CDR3 here is CASSFMTSGSVDEQFF. The CDR3 region has the DNA TGTGCCAGCAGCTTTATGACTAGCGGGAGTGTTGATGAGCAGTTCTTC. J is TRBJ2-1 and V is TRBV7-3, with 12 bases aligning to TRBD2. CDR3 length: 16 amino acids. The V segment lost 3 bases and the J segment 8 bases; nucleotides outside the gene matches: 8. Germline V gives CDR1 SGHTA, CDR2 FQGTGA.

The chain carries TRBV19 and TRBJ2-5; 10 bases map to TRBD2. V shed 2 bases, J shed 6 bases, and the junction held 9 bases outside the gene matches. Germline V gene sequence: CDR1 LNHDA, CDR2 SQIVND (reference sequence). This CDR3 region has 16 residues. CDR3 loop: CASSILSAGGPKTQYF. The CDR3, as DNA: TGTGCCAGTAGTATACTCTCAGCGGGAGGGCCTAAGACCCAGTACTTC. Complete variable domain (other parts from reference TRBV19 and TRBJ2-5): DGGITQSPKYLFRKEGQNVTLSCEQNLNHDAMYWYRQDPGQGLRLIYYSQIVNDFQKGDIAEGYSVSREKKESFPLTVTSAQKNPTAFYLCASSILSAGGPKTQYFGPGTRLLVL.

In its sample, this clonotype was seen many times. This sequence joins TRBV27 and TRBJ1-5; D possibly corresponds to TRBD1 (5 bases). V was pared by 7 bases and J by 4 bases, with 29 bases between. CDR1 and CDR2 (germline): MNHEY, SMNVEV (reference sequence). This CDR3 is 19 amino acids long. The CDR3 region has the DNA TGTGCCAGCAACCCGACTTTCGACATTGAGGGGATGGGTAATCAGCCCCAGCATTTT. Residues: CASNPTFDIEGMGNQPQHF.

This clonotype came up many times. V is TRBV25-1 and J is TRBJ2-7; D remains unclear. With 2 bases removed from V and 5 bases from J, the gap between germline ends came to 7 bases. There are 12 residues in the CDR3. The germline V gene encodes CDR1 MGHDK and CDR2 SYGVNS. The CDR3 region has the DNA TGTGCCAGCAGTGAAAGACTCGACGAGCAGTACTTC. It is translated as CASSERLDEQYF.

This clonotype was counted at least ten times. V usage is TRBV28 and J usage is TRBJ1-4; no clear D gene. The CDR3 spans 13 residues. Germline values: CDR1 MDHEN, CDR2 SYDVKM. The V end was cut by 5 bases, the J end by 13 bases, with 17 bases between. The CDR3 is CASSTGWHEALFF. CDR3 sequence (DNA): TGTGCCAGCAGTACCGGATGGCATGAAGCACTGTTTTTT.

This clonotype turned up a few times. One end of the junction does not line up with germline, which may come from a read error. The J gene is TRBJ1-2, the V gene TRBV11-2; D ambiguous. In germline, CDR1 is SGHAT, CDR2 FQNNGV. There are 15 residues in the CDR3. The CDR3 DNA follows: TGCGCCAGCAGCCAGTTATTGACAACGAACTATGGCTACACCTTC. It codes for CASSQLLTTNYGYTF.

This clonotype has more than one count but fewer than ten. This chain uses TRBV11-2 with TRBJ2-6; no clear D gene. This CDR3 spans 16 amino acids. CDR1 SGHAT and CDR2 FQNNGV come from the germline V gene. V was shortened by 1 base and J by 2 bases, with 9 bases between the two germline ends. CDR3 in amino acids: CASSLGAETGANVLTF. CDR3 DNA sequence: TGTGCCAGCAGCTTAGGGGCCGAGACTGGGGCCAACGTCCTGACTTTC. The full variable domain, rest sourced from reference TRBV11-2 and TRBJ2-6, is EAGVAQSPRYKIIEKRQSVAFWCNPISGHATLYWYQQILGQGPKLLIQFQNNGVVDDSQLPKDRFSAERLKGVDSTLKIQPAKLEDSAVYLCASSLGAETGANVLTFGAGSRLTVL.

This clonotype showed up many times. The V call is TRBV12-3 or TRBV12-4, the J call TRBJ2-1; 7 bases agree with TRBD2. The CDR3 has 15 amino acids. Trimming removed 3 bases from V and 3 bases from J; junction bases left unmatched: 5. The CDR3 nucleotides are TGTGCCAGCAGTTTTGTCGCTAGCGGCTACAATGAGCAGTTCTTC. Its translation is CASSFVASGYNEQFF.

V gene TRBV9 combines with J gene TRBJ2-2; 10 bases line up with TRBD2. Germline CDR1 is SGDLS and CDR2 is YYNGEE. J gave up 5 bases and V 3 bases, and 4 bases lay outside the gene matches. The CDR3 runs to 15 residues. The CDR3 is CASSDLAGETGELFF. The CDR3 nucleotides read TGTGCCAGCAGCGACCTAGCGGGAGAGACCGGGGAGCTGTTTTTT. The entire variable domain, with the rest obtained from reference TRBV9 and TRBJ2-2, is as follows: DSGVTQTPKHLITATGQRVTLRCSPRSGDLSVYWYQQSLDQGLQFLIQYYNGEERAKGNILERFSAQQFPDLHSELNLSSLELGDSALYFCASSDLAGETGELFFGEGSRLTVL.

The CDR3 bases are TGTGCCAGCAGCCCAGACGGGACTAGCGGGTTAAGCACAGATACGCAGTATTTT. It yields the protein CASSPDGTSGLSTDTQYF. The chain links TRBV11-3 to TRBJ2-3; 12 bases are a match to TRBD2. V was pared by 5 bases and J by 0 bases, with 9 bases of the junction left unmatched. The germline CDR1 and CDR2 sequences are SGHNT and YENEEA. The CDR3 totals 18 residues.

This clonotype has only one observation. A much larger clone differs by one base, so this may be a read error. J is TRBJ2-7 and V is TRBV9, with a possible D match to TRBD2 (5 bases). CDR1 is SGDLS, CDR2 YYNGEE, per germline. The CDR3 contains 15 residues. The DNA of the CDR3 is TGTGCCAGCAGCGTAGCGAGGGATCCCACCTACGGGCAGTACTTC. It translates to CASSVARDPTYGQYF.

This clonotype was detected many times. The chain joins TRBV10-3 to TRBJ1-1, with D perhaps TRBD1 (6 bases). CDR3 length: 14 amino acids. V shed 3 bases and J shed 4 bases, with 12 bases lying between them. Per germline, CDR1 ENHRY and CDR2 SYGVKD. For the CDR3, the DNA is TGTGCCATCAGTGAACAGGGTGTTGGCACTGAAGCTTTCTTT. Translating it yields CAISEQGVGTEAFF.

This clonotype was recorded at least ten times. This chain connects TRBV7-3 to TRBJ2-7; 7 bases map to TRBD2. CDR1 is SGHTA and CDR2 is FQGTGA in the germline V gene. J lost 0 bases, V lost 2 bases, and 4 bases had no gene match. The CDR3 has 15 amino acids. The CDR3 DNA reads as TGTGCCAGCAGCTTAGCTAGCGGTGACTCCTACGAGCAGTACTTC. Encoded protein: CASSLASGDSYEQYF.

Many counts were recorded for this clonotype. The rearrangement uses TRBV5-5 and TRBJ2-7; 7 bases fit TRBD1. Unmatched junction bases numbered 3, after V lost 4 bases and J lost 5 bases. The germline V gene has CDR1 SGHKS and CDR2 YYEKEE (reference sequence). The CDR3 spans 12 residues. The CDR3 reads CASSPDRHEQYF. DNA of the CDR3: TGTGCCAGCAGCCCGGACAGGCACGAGCAGTACTTC.

With regard to this clonotype: This clone may be a read error of a much larger clone one base away. V and J are TRBV6-2 or TRBV6-3 and TRBJ2-2; D is unresolved. There are 14 residues in the CDR3. CDR1 and CDR2 from the germline V gene are MNHEY and SVGEGT. CDR3 protein: CARSWTRSTGELFF. In DNA, the CDR3 is TGTGCCCGCAGTTGGACCAGGAGCACCGGGGAGCTGTTTTTT.

The chain uses TRBV13 and TRBJ2-6; D is perhaps TRBD1 (6 bases). V lost 0 bases and J lost 0, with 27 bases in between. There are 23 residues in the CDR3. Germline assignment: CDR1 PRHDT and CDR2 FYEKMQ (reference sequence). The CDR3 loop is CASSLGLLPPGTPFSSGANVLTF. The CDR3 DNA reads as TGTGCCAGCAGCTTAGGCCTCCTACCTCCCGGGACACCCTTTAGCTCTGGGGCCAACGTCCTGACTTTC.

This rearrangement joins TRBV2 to TRBJ2-1; 9 nucleotides match TRBD2. J lost 9 bases, V lost 6 bases, and 6 bases had no gene match. The CDR3 contains 13 residues. Per germline, CDR1 SNHLY and CDR2 FYNNEI. The CDR3 is CASRLAGQGEQFF. The DNA of the CDR3 is TGTGCCAGCAGACTAGCGGGCCAGGGTGAGCAGTTCTTC.